This TCR beta chain comes out of a study of T-cell reconstitution after alpha-beta-depleted transplantation in children. General observations from the study: From surviving recipient T cells and thymic progenitors came the high day-60 TCRbeta diversity observed in some patients. Alpha-beta T cells present about two months after transplant were reported to originate from several hundred expanded graft clones. After one year, T-cell counts and TCRbeta diversity mostly came from new T cells.

Between the trimmed V and J ends, which lost 2 bases and 5 bases, there was a span of 7 bases. The CDR3 consists of 13 residues. Germline V CDR1 and CDR2: MDHEN, SYDVKM. This clonotype was seen at least ten times. The target antigen is unknown. The TCRbeta library incorporated unique molecular identifiers. TCRdb recomputed calls from the PCR reads with MiXCR, one row per CDR3 protein. Here the sample spans 500,000 to 650,000 distinct CDR3 sequences, over 9.5% being singletons. Source: PBMCs, mostly from graft donor cells, taken 180 days after TCRalphabeta/CD19-depleted stem cell transplant. The clonotype originates from a female patient younger than 10 who had a stem cell transplant for aplastic anemia, so the T cells may come from the graft donor. The chain joins TRBV28 to TRBJ2-1; no reliable D call. The CDR3 sequence is CASSLPADNEQFF. The CDR3 nucleotides read TGTGCCAGCAGTTTACCAGCAGACAATGAGCAGTTCTTC.